This T cell receptor beta chain emerged from a study of neoadjuvant anti-PD-1 for oral cavity cancer. On the study more broadly: Non-progressing patients received a fourth nivolumab dose near day 43, then surgery on days 50-56.

Profiled with immunoSEQ multiplex PCR; TCRdb holds only in-frame clones, not every one. The data contain 20,000 to 25,000 clones, 25% to 30% of them singletons. Study results and limitations: Higher pretreatment Treg/Th17 ratios tracked higher pretreatment blood clonality. Expansion of preexisting intratumoral clones was suggested to aid response.

This CDR3 comprises 16 residues. Looked up from germline, CDR1 is SEHNR and CDR2 is FQNEAQ (reference sequence). The V end was cut by 2 bases, the J end by 7 bases, with 21 bases between. The sample holds a few counts of this clone. Antigen specificity is unknown. Time point indicated: after neoadjuvant nivolumab, at surgical resection. Cohort: HPV-negative, locally advanced oral cavity squamous cell carcinoma patients. This clonotype was sampled from a person between 40 and 85 years old with oral cavity squamous cell carcinoma. Specimen: tumor tissue, collected after nivolumab (anti-PD-1) treatment. The chain has TRBV7-9 and TRBJ2-7, with D perhaps matching TRBD1 or TRBD2 (5 bases each). CDR3: CASSLRFVGVPLEQYF. In nucleotides, the CDR3 is TGTGCCAGCAGCTTAAGGTTCGTGGGGGTCCCATTGGAGCAGTACTTC.